The 2 T cell receptor beta chains given below trace back to one sample, sequenced in a study of T cell responses to AZD1222 COVID-19 vaccine. Libraries were prepared by immunoSEQ multiplex PCR; TCRdb keeps only in-frame clonotypes and omits some of them. The repertoire holds about 39,000 clones, around 90% seen once, with around a quarter in the top ten. The sample in question was peripheral blood, obtained 28 days after the second dose of the MenACWY control vaccine. These receptors were obtained from an adult who received the MenACWY meningococcal vaccine as a control.

The chain has TRBV6-5 and TRBJ2-1, with 9 nucleotides matching TRBD2. The J segment lost 7 bases and the V segment lost 2 bases, leaving 3 bases of the junction unmatched. CDR1 is MNHEY and CDR2 is SVGAGI in the germline V gene. This CDR3 is 14 amino acids long. The DNA of the CDR3 is TGTGCCAGCAGTTACGGGACTAGCTGGAATGAGCAGTTCTTC. Translated, it gives CASSYGTSWNEQFF.

V is TRBV7-9 and J is TRBJ2-2, with D tentatively TRBD2 (6 bases). Trimming left V 8 bases short and J 0 bases short, with 16 bases between. Per the germline V gene, CDR1 is SEHNR and CDR2 is FQNEAQ (reference sequence). CDR3 length: 16 residues. The CDR3 sequence is CASRPGLTANTGELFF. DNA of the CDR3: TGTGCCAGCCGTCCGGGACTCACCGCGAACACCGGGGAGCTGTTTTTT.